This T cell receptor (beta chain) was recovered during a study of T cell responses to AZD1222 COVID-19 vaccine. Overall study results and limits: Unmutated variant regions are reportedly the target of nearly half of TCRs that are spike-specific. Seropositive status at baseline applied to only a handful of AZD1222 recipients. Rises in breadth and depth of Spike-specific TCRs came after two AZD1222 doses.

The V segment lost 0 bases and the J segment 5 bases; nucleotides outside the gene matches: 8. CDR1 and CDR2 (germline): SGHRS, YFSETQ. This CDR3 has 16 amino acids. This table comes from immunoSEQ multiplex PCR, and its TCRdb copy is limited to in-frame clones, with some not included. The table lists 13,000 or so clones, approximately 80% of them singletons. Second doses at about 4 or about 12 weeks were pooled. In regard to this clone: What it recognizes is unknown.

This TCR was recovered from an adult who received the AZD1222 COVID-19 vaccine. The sample in question was peripheral blood, obtained 28 days after the second AZD1222 dose. V and J are TRBV5-1 and TRBJ2-7; 10 bases map to TRBD1. In DNA, the CDR3 is TGCGCCAGCAGCTTGGGAGGGGACAGGGGTCTCCACGAGCAGTACTTC. Amino acid sequence: CASSLGGDRGLHEQYF.